This passage covers 22 T cell receptor beta chains from one sample sequenced in a study of regulatory T cells in long-lasting Graves disease. CDR3-region Arm-PCR and iRepertoire HTBI primers produced the TCR beta libraries. TCRdb fed the multiplex PCR reads into MiXCR, producing one record per CDR3 protein. The repertoire includes some 230,000 distinct CDR3 sequences, around 17% of them detected once, and approximately 20% sits in the top ten. Noted time point: newly diagnosed GD, antithyroid drugs for less than 3 months. Researchers made the TCR library from RNA that was extracted from PBMCs. Source: peripheral blood mononuclear cells (PBMCs), taken at new diagnosis, from a patient treated with antithyroid drugs. Source of these receptors: a female donor with Graves disease.

Note on this clonotype: A far more abundant clone sits one base away, making this likely a read error. The gene calls are TRBV9 and TRBJ2-1, with 15 bases matching TRBD2. Trimming at V came to 3 bases and at J to 9 bases, leaving 4 bases not matched to a gene. This CDR3 is 15 amino acids long. Germline V CDR1 and CDR2: SGDLS, YYNGEE. CDR3 nucleotide sequence: TGTGCCAGCAGCGCCGGGACTAGCGGGAGGATTGAGCAGTTCTTC. Translation: CASSAGTSGRIEQFF.

This chain connects TRBV24-1 to TRBJ2-1; maybe TRBD2 (6 bases). Germline CDR1 reads KGHDR; CDR2 reads SFDVKD. V gave up 3 bases and J gave up 7 bases, with 18 bases separating them. The CDR3 consists of 16 residues. This CDR3 is CATSDPGRGSGNEQFF. In DNA form, the CDR3 reads TGTGCCACCAGTGATCCCGGGAGAGGTTCAGGGAATGAGCAGTTCTTC.

This clonotype was observed many times. The V call is TRBV24-1, the J call TRBJ2-3; D possibly corresponds to TRBD2 (5 bases). Trimming pared 0 bases from V and 2 bases from J, leaving 14 bases between. Germline V CDR1 and CDR2: KGHDR, SFDVKD. The CDR3 is 17 residues long. The CDR3 sequence: CATSDLPKRSFTDTQYF. CDR3 nucleotide sequence: TGTGCCACCAGTGATTTGCCGAAGCGGTCCTTCACAGATACGCAGTATTTT.

This clonotype occurred many times. The chain has TRBV6-1 and TRBJ2-7; 12 nucleotides line up with TRBD2. The CDR3 spans 14 residues. Per germline, CDR1 MNHNS and CDR2 SASEGT. J lost 4 bases, V lost 4 bases, and 2 bases had no gene match. Written as DNA, the CDR3 is TGTGCCAGCAGTGGACTAGCGGGAGTTTACGAGCAGTACTTC. Its translation is CASSGLAGVYEQYF.

The chain uses TRBV2 and TRBJ1-1; D call uncertain. V was pared by 2 bases and J by 6 bases, with 7 bases between. Looked up from germline, CDR1 is SNHLY and CDR2 is FYNNEI. This CDR3 contains 12 residues. The DNA of the CDR3 is TGTGCCAGCAGTGAAAGAATTCCTGAAGCTTTCTTT. It encodes CASSERIPEAFF.

This clonotype was picked up many times. The chain is built from TRBV12-3 or TRBV12-4 and TRBJ2-5; no firm D call. V was clipped by 5 bases and J by 0 bases, with 7 bases between them. The CDR3 consists of 13 residues. CDR3 amino acids: CASSTLYQETQYF. For the CDR3, the DNA is TGTGCCAGCAGTACTTTGTACCAAGAGACCCAGTACTTC.

This clonotype was found many times. The V gene is TRBV6-1, the J gene TRBJ1-5; TRBD1 aligns across 9 bases. The length of the CDR3 is 16 residues. Germline V gives CDR1 MNHNS, CDR2 SASEGT. The junction had 13 bases not matched to a gene; V was cut back by 6 bases and J by 7 bases. This CDR3 is CASSKIRTGVKQPQHF. The CDR3 nucleotides are TGTGCCAGCAGCAAAATTCGGACAGGGGTTAAACAGCCCCAGCATTTT.

This clonotype came up many times. V is TRBV28 and J is TRBJ2-1; D is undetermined. Germline CDR1 and CDR2: MDHEN and SYDVKM. V was trimmed by 2 bases and J by 10 bases, leaving 15 bases between them. This CDR3 is built from 14 residues. CDR3 DNA sequence: TGTGCCAGCAGTTTAGGACGGCGAGACATCGAGCAGTTCTTC. Translated: CASSLGRRDIEQFF.

Regarding this clonotype: This probably arose from a read error, given a far larger clone one base away. The conserved phenylalanine or tryptophan normally closing the CDR3 is absent here, so this likely arose from a read error. This chain uses TRBV11-3 with TRBJ1-1; D not resolved. There are 13 residues in the CDR3. Trimming removed 6 bases from V and 4 bases from J, with 12 bases in between. CDR1 is SGHNT and CDR2 is YENEEA in the germline V gene. The CDR3 here is CASSYVLGTEAFS. The DNA of the CDR3 is TGTGCCAGCAGTTACGTTCTGGGCACTGAAGCTTTCTCT.

This clonotype has ten or more counts. This chain uses TRBV2 with TRBJ2-1; D is possibly TRBD1 or TRBD2 (5 bases each). Germline CDR1 SNHLY, CDR2 FYNNEI. V was cut by 6 bases and J by 13 bases, with 16 bases left in between. The CDR3 length is 12 residues. CDR3 sequence reads: CASSFTQGDQFF. The CDR3 region has the DNA TGTGCCAGCAGCTTCACCCAGGGAGATCAGTTCTTC.

There are a few counts of this clonotype. The chain employs TRBV12-3 or TRBV12-4 and TRBJ2-5; 11 bases match TRBD1. This CDR3 contains 16 residues. V shed 8 bases and J 5 bases; nucleotides not matched to a gene: 13. The chain's CDR3 is CASLPNGQGAGETQYF. The CDR3 coding sequence is TGTGCCAGCCTCCCCAATGGACAGGGGGCAGGGGAGACCCAGTACTTC.

This clonotype was picked up a small number of times. The DNA of the CDR3 is TGTGCCAGCACCTTATACGGGGAGTTCGGCAATGAGCAGTTCTTC. This codes for CASTLYGEFGNEQFF. The V gene is TRBV6-1, the J gene TRBJ2-1; TRBD2 is a possible D gene (5 bases). V gave up 7 bases and J gave up 6 bases, with 19 bases separating them. The CDR3 spans 15 residues. Germline CDR1 reads MNHNS; CDR2 reads SASEGT.

This clonotype showed up many times. The chain recombines TRBV24-1 with TRBJ2-7, with TRBD1 as a possible D gene (6 bases). The V gene lost 0 bases and the J gene lost 9 bases, with 17 bases spanning the gap. The CDR3 spans 15 residues. Germline V gene sequence: CDR1 KGHDR, CDR2 SFDVKD. The CDR3 bases are TGTGCCACCAGTGATTTGCTTCAGTACCCGACAGGGCAGTACTTC. It encodes CATSDLLQYPTGQYF.

Ten or more counts support this clonotype. The chain joins TRBV15 to TRBJ1-2; 8 positions agree with TRBD1. The CDR3 spans 16 residues. J lost 7 bases, V lost 0 bases, and 10 bases had no gene match. CDR1 and CDR2 from the germline V gene are LNHNV and YYDKDF (reference sequence). CDR3 DNA sequence: TGTGCCACCAGCAGAGATCTCGCGGCAGGGGGCGGTGGCTACACCTTC. Its protein is CATSRDLAAGGGGYTF.

This sequence joins TRBV2 and TRBJ2-3; 11 nucleotides agree with TRBD2. This CDR3 has 16 amino acids. Germline loops: CDR1 SNHLY, CDR2 FYNNEI. Unmatched junction bases numbered 5, after V lost 6 bases and J lost 0 bases. The CDR3 sequence is CASRPRTSGSTDTQYF. The CDR3 DNA reads TGTGCCAGCAGACCCAGGACTAGCGGGAGCACAGATACGCAGTATTTT.

This clonotype was counted many times. The rearrangement uses TRBV30 and TRBJ1-1, with D unresolved. CDR3 length equals 15 residues. Per germline, CDR1 GTSNPN and CDR2 SVGIG (reference sequence). Between the trimmed V and J ends, which lost 1 base and 0 bases, there was a span of 12 bases. CDR3 protein: CAWSADSRMNTEAFF. The CDR3 nucleotides are TGTGCCTGGAGTGCGGACTCTCGGATGAACACTGAAGCTTTCTTT.

The sample holds many counts of this clonotype. The V gene is TRBV30, the J gene TRBJ2-2; 7 bases match TRBD1. V was pared by 2 bases and J by 5 bases, with 5 bases of the junction left unmatched. This CDR3 comprises 14 residues. Germline CDR1 reads GTSNPN; CDR2 reads SVGIG (reference sequence). CDR3 in amino acids: CAWSSRGKTGELFF. For the CDR3, the DNA is TGTGCCTGGAGTAGCAGGGGGAAAACCGGGGAGCTGTTTTTT. The whole variable domain, filled in from reference TRBV30 and TRBJ2-2, reads SQTIHQWPATLVQPVGSPLSLECTVEGTSNPNLYWYRQAAGRGLQLLFYSVGIGQISSEVPQNLSASRPQDRQFILSSKKLLLSDSGFYLCAWSSRGKTGELFFGEGSRLTVL.

This clonotype was counted many times. The CDR3 region has the DNA TGTGCCACCAGTGATCTGGACAGGCGGACCCAGTACTTC. Translating it yields CATSDLDRRTQYF. This chain links TRBV24-1 with TRBJ2-5, with 7 bases identical to TRBD1. In germline, CDR1 is KGHDR, CDR2 SFDVKD. CDR3 length: 13 amino acids. The junction had 4 bases not matched to a gene; V was cut back by 3 bases and J by 7 bases.

On this clonotype: A much larger clone lies a single base off, so this may be a read error. The chain combines TRBV10-3 with TRBJ2-3; D gene uncertain. The assigned J gene may be wrong: the sequence end matches TRBJ1-5 better. In germline, CDR1 is ENHRY, CDR2 SYGVKD. This CDR3 contains 15 residues. The CDR3 loop is CAISDGLSSTDTQHF. For the CDR3, the DNA is TGTGCCATCAGTGACGGTTTGAGTAGCACAGATACGCAGCATTTT.

This clonotype was detected many times. The chain couples TRBV5-5 to TRBJ1-3; tentative D call: TRBD1 (6 bases). The CDR3 sequence is 15 residues long. Per the germline V gene, CDR1 is SGHKS and CDR2 is YYEKEE (reference sequence). V was pared by 5 bases and J by 0 bases, with 12 bases between. In nucleotides, the CDR3 is TGTGCCAGCAGATCCACAGGGTCCTCTGGAAACACCATATATTTT. As protein: CASRSTGSSGNTIYF.

This clonotype was counted a few times. This rearrangement joins TRBV7-3 to TRBJ2-1; 9 positions match TRBD2. Germline V gene lookup returns CDR1 SGHTA and CDR2 FQGTGA. This CDR3 contains 15 residues. The V segment lost 5 bases and the J segment 3 bases; nucleotides outside the gene matches: 5. The CDR3 DNA is TGTGCCAGCAGCGTTAGCGGGAGTAGCTACAATGAGCAGTTCTTC. It specifies CASSVSGSSYNEQFF.

This clonotype was observed a few times. The chain combines TRBV29-1 with TRBJ1-6; maybe TRBD1 (6 bases). Germline V gene sequence: CDR1 SQVTM, CDR2 ANQGSEA. V was cut by 5 bases and J by 8 bases, with 13 bases left in between. CDR3 length: 13 residues. DNA for the CDR3: TGCAGCGTTTCGGAGGGGGTCTATTCACCCCTCCACTTT. Translation gives CSVSEGVYSPLHF. The variable domain in full, with the rest retrieved from reference TRBV29-1 and TRBJ1-6, is SAVISQKPSRDICQRGTSLTIQCQVDSQVTMMFWYRQQPGQSLTLIATANQGSEATYESGFVIDKFPISRPNLTFSTLTVSNMSPEDSSIYLCSVSEGVYSPLHFGNGTRLTVT.